The sequence of this TCR beta chain was determined in a study of blood T cell repertoires in COVID-19. Whole-study context: Material from acute and convalescent COVID-19 was sourced from the United States, Italy and Spain. The analysed material was cDNA or gDNA that came from T cells, B-cell-depleted T cells, or PBMCs.

Clones were sequenced by immunoSEQ multiplex PCR, and TCRdb holds only the in-frame ones, with some missing. The repertoire consists of some 200,000 clones, with about four fifths occurring once and the leading ten covering approximately 1.3%. Cohorts were based on clinical histories the participants reported. V dropped 3 bases and J dropped 3 bases, with 3 bases sitting between them. The V gene's germline CDR1 is GTSNPN and CDR2 SVGIG (reference sequence). The CDR3 is made up of 11 amino acids. This clonotype was sampled from a woman in her forties with acute COVID-19. The chain combines TRBV30 with TRBJ1-3; D gene unclear. The specimen was PBMCs or T cells enriched from blood (not recorded which). This CDR3 is CAWSHGNTIYF. The CDR3 DNA follows: TGTGCCTGGAGCCATGGAAACACCATATATTTT.